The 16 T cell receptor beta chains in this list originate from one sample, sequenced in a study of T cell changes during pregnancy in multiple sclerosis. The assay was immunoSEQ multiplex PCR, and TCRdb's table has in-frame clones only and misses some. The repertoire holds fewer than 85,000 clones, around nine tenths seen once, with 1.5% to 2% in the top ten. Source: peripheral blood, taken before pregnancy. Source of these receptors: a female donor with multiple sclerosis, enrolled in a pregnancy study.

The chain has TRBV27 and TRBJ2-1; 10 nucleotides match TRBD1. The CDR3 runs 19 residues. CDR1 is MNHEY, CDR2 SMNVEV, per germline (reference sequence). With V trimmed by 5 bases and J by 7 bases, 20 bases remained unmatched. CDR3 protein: CASSQLHSDRGQVGNEQFF. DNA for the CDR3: TGTGCCAGCAGTCAACTCCACTCAGACAGGGGGCAGGTCGGGAATGAGCAGTTCTTC.

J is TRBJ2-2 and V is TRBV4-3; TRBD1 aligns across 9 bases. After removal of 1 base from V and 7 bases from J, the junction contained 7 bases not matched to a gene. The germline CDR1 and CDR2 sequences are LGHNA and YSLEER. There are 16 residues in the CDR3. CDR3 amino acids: CASSQGYTGGVGELFF. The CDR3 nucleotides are TGCGCCAGCAGCCAAGGGTATACAGGGGGCGTCGGGGAGCTGTTTTTT.

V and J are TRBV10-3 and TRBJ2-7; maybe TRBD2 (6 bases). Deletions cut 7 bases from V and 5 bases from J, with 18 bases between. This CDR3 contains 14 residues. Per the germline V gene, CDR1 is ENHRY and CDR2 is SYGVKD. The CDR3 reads CAIKLDYLRHEQYF. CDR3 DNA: TGTGCCATCAAGCTGGACTACCTTAGACACGAGCAGTACTTC.

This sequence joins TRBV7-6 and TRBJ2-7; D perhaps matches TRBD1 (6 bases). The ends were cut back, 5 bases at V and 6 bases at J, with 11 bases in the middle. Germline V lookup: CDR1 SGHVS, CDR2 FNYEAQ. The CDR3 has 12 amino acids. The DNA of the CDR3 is TGTGCCAGCAGCCCCCAGGGGACCGAGCAGTACTTC. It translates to CASSPQGTEQYF.

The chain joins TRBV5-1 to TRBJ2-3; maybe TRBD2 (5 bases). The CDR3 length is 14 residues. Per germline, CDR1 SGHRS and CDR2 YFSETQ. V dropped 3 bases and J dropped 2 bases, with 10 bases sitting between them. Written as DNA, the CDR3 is TGCGCCAGCAGCTCCCGACTACCCACAGATACGCAGTATTTT. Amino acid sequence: CASSSRLPTDTQYF.

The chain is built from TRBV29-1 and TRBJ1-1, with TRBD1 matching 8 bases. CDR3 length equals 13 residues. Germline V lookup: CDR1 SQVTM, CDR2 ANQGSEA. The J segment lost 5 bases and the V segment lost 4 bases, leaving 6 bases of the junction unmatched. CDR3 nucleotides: TGCAGCGTTGTTGACAGGGGAAAGACTGAAGCTTTCTTT. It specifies CSVVDRGKTEAFF.

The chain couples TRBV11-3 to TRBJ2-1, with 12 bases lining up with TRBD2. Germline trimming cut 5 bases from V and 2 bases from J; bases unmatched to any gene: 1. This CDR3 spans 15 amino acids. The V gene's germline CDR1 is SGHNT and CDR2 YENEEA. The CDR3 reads CASSRTSGAYNEQFF. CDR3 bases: TGTGCCAGCAGCCGGACTAGCGGGGCCTACAATGAGCAGTTCTTC.

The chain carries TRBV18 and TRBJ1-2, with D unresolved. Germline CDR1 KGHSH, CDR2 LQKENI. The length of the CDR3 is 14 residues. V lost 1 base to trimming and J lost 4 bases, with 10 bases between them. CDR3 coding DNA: TGTGCCAGCTCACCACGAAGGGAGGGCTATGGCTACACCTTC. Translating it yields CASSPRREGYGYTF.

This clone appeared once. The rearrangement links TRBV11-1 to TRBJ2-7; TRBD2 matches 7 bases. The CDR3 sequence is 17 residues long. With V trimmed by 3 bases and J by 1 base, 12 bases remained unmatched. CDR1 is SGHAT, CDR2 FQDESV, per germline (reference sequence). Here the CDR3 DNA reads TGTGCCAGCAGCTTGATGCGGGGGTACCGGTCGTCCTACGAGCAGTACTTC. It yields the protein CASSLMRGYRSSYEQYF.

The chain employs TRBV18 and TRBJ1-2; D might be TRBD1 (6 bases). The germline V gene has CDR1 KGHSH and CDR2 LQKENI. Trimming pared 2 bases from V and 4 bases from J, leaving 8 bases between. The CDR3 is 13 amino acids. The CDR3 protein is CASSPDRSYGYTF. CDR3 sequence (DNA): TGTGCCAGCTCACCAGACAGGTCCTATGGCTACACCTTC.

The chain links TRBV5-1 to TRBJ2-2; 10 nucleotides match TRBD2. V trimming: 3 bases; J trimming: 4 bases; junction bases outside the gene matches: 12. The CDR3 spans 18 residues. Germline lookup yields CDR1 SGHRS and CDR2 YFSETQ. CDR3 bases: TGCGCCAGCAGCTGGGCGGGACTAGCGCCGCCGGGCACCGGGGAGCTGTTTTTT. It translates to CASSWAGLAPPGTGELFF. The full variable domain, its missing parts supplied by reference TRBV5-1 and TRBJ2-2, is KAGVTQTPRYLIKTRGQQVTLSCSPISGHRSVSWYQQTPGQGLQFLFEYFSETQRNKGNFPGRFSGRQFSNSRSEMNVSTLELGDSALYLCASSWAGLAPPGTGELFFGEGSRLTVL.

The DNA of the CDR3 is TGCGCCAGCAGCTTCGGTCACCAAGAGACCCAGTACTTC. As protein: CASSFGHQETQYF. The chain employs TRBV5-1 and TRBJ2-5, with D hard to call. The ends were cut back, 2 bases at V and 0 bases at J, with 5 bases in the middle. The germline V gene has CDR1 SGHRS and CDR2 YFSETQ. This CDR3 contains 13 residues.

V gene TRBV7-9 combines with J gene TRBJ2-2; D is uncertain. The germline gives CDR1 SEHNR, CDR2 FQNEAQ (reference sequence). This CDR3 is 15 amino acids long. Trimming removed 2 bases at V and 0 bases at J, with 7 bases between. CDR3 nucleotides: TGTGCCAGCAGCTTACCAGTCGCGAACACCGGGGAGCTGTTTTTT. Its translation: CASSLPVANTGELFF. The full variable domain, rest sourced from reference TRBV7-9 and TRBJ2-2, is DTGVSQNPRHKITKRGQNVTFRCDPISEHNRLYWYRQTLGQGPEFLTYFQNEAQLEKSRLLSDRFSAERPKGSFSTLEIQRTEQGDSAMYLCASSLPVANTGELFFGEGSRLTVL.

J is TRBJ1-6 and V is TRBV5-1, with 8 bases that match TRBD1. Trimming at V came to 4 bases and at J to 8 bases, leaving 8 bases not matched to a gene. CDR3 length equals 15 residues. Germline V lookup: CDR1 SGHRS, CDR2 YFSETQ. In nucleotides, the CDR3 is TGCGCCAGCAGCCCCGGCGGACAGGGACATTCACCCCTCCACTTT. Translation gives CASSPGGQGHSPLHF.

Here the CDR3 DNA reads TGTGCCAGCAAGACTAGCGGGGCGACAGATACGCAGTATTTT. Translation: CASKTSGATDTQYF. The rearrangement uses TRBV2 and TRBJ2-3; 11 bases are shared with TRBD2. The V gene's germline CDR1 is SNHLY and CDR2 FYNNEI. There are 14 residues in the CDR3. Losses at the gene ends were 7 bases for V and 3 bases for J; bases not matched to a gene: 3.

CDR3 residues: CAISEGSTGENTEAFF. For the CDR3, the DNA is TGTGCCATCAGTGAGGGATCCACAGGGGAGAACACTGAAGCTTTCTTT. This chain uses TRBV10-3 with TRBJ1-1, with 7 bases matching TRBD1. Germline lookup yields CDR1 ENHRY and CDR2 SYGVKD. This CDR3 has 16 amino acids. After removal of 2 bases from V and 1 base from J, the junction contained 7 bases not matched to a gene.